Each of the 9 T cell receptor beta chains below was sequenced from the same sample in a study of T cell clonality in common variable immunodeficiency. General study results and limits: Reportedly, TCR beta sequences from common variable immunodeficiency showed fewer deletions and N-nucleotide insertions.

Sequencing used immunoSEQ multiplex PCR; TCRdb keeps in-frame clones, though not all of them. The repertoire consists of 10,000 to 12,000 clones, none detected only once. For these TCRs, the target antigens are not known. The sample consisted of peripheral blood mononuclear cells. The receptor set was obtained from a human donor with common variable immunodeficiency.

This clone turned up a few times. Read data end 3 residues before the CDR3 end; the end is taken from the germline J gene. The V gene is TRBV30, the J gene TRBJ1-1, with D unresolved. The length of the CDR3 is 13 residues. Trimming removed 3 bases at V and 2 bases at J, with 10 bases between. The germline V gene has CDR1 GTSNPN and CDR2 SVGIG (reference sequence). The CDR3 sequence: CAWSARGNTEAFF. The covered CDR3 bases are TGTGCCTGGAGCGCACGGGGTAACACTGAA. The whole variable domain, remainder taken from reference TRBV30 and TRBJ1-1, is SQTIHQWPATLVQPVGSPLSLECTVEGTSNPNLYWYRQAAGRGLQLLFYSVGIGQISSEVPQNLSASRPQDRQFILSSKKLLLSDSGFYLCAWSARGNTEAFFGQGTRLTVV.

This clone is judged medium-sized. The sequence runs out 3 residues before the end of the CDR3; the remainder is reconstructed from the germline J gene. J is TRBJ1-6 and V is TRBV14, with 8 bases fitting TRBD1. Germline V gene lookup returns CDR1 SGHDN and CDR2 FVKESK. This CDR3 region has 15 residues. V lost 0 bases to trimming and J lost 10 bases; unmatched junction nucleotides: 5. The covered CDR3 bases are TGTGCCAGCAGCCAAGATCCAGGGGGCAGGTCACCC. Residues: CASSQDPGGRSP. The complete CDR3 protein is CASSQDPGGRSPLHF.

The table lists this clone with a few counts. Read coverage stops 3 residues before the CDR3 terminus; the germline J gene supplies the remainder. This sequence joins TRBV7-3 and TRBJ2-2, with D possibly TRBD1 on 7 matching bases. V was shortened by 2 bases and J by 0 bases, with 10 bases between the two germline ends. The V gene's germline CDR1 is SGHTA and CDR2 FQGTGA. This CDR3 contains 16 residues. The CDR3 DNA, read in part, is TGTGCCAGCAGCTTACCAGGGGGGACGAACACCGGGGAG. Protein product: CASSLPGGTNTGE. The complete CDR3 sequence is CASSLPGGTNTGELFF.

This clone was seen a handful of times. CDR3 DNA (partial): TGTGCCAGCACCCCGGGACTACCTTCCTACGAG. This encodes CASTPGLPSYE. From start to end, the CDR3 is CASTPGLPSYEQYF. The rearrangement uses TRBV7-6 and TRBJ2-7; TRBD2 matches 7 bases. The read falls 3 residues short of the CDR3 end, and the missing part is taken from the germline J gene. J lost 1 base, V lost 7 bases, and 7 bases had no gene match. CDR3 size: 14 residues. Germline V gene sequence: CDR1 SGHVS, CDR2 FNYEAQ.

To note about this clone: The read ends 3 residues shy of where the CDR3 ends; the end is completed using the germline J gene. This chain connects TRBV30 to TRBJ1-1; D is unresolved. The CDR3 has 14 amino acids. The germline gives CDR1 GTSNPN, CDR2 SVGIG (reference sequence). V was trimmed by 1 base and J by 1 base, leaving 10 bases between them. CDR3 amino acids: CAWSGTPPNTEAFF. Partial CDR3 DNA: TGTGCCTGGAGTGGCACACCCCCGAACACTGAA.

This clone has a handful of counts. The CDR3 end lies 3 residues beyond the end of the read and is filled in from the germline J gene. V usage is TRBV7-8 and J usage is TRBJ1-2; 8 bases line up with TRBD1. The CDR3 length is 14 residues. V lost 6 bases, J lost 4 bases, and 7 bases stayed unmatched. Looked up from germline, CDR1 is SGHVS and CDR2 is FQNEAQ. CDR3 residues: CASSSTGTGYGYTF. Partial CDR3 DNA: TGTGCCAGCAGTTCTACCGGGACAGGCTATGGC.

On this clone: The read terminates 3 residues ahead of where the CDR3 ends, so the germline J gene completes it. The chain joins TRBV30 to TRBJ2-7; 7 bases are shared with TRBD1. Germline-derived CDR1 and CDR2 are GTSNPN and SVGIG (reference sequence). The CDR3 contains 16 residues. V dropped 2 bases and J dropped 3; count of bases not matched to a gene: 13. The CDR3 region is CAWSPDWGQSNYEQYF. CDR3 DNA (partial): TGTGCCTGGAGTCCCGACTGGGGACAGTCAAACTACGAG.

This clone has just a few counts. The read ends 3 residues before the CDR3 terminus; that terminus is restored from the germline J gene. V gene TRBV7-2 combines with J gene TRBJ1-1; no definite D call. Between the trimmed V and J ends, which lost 1 base and 1 base, there was a span of 10 bases. The germline V gene has CDR1 SGHTA and CDR2 FQGNSA. The CDR3 covers 15 residues. The DNA read from the CDR3 is TGTGCCAGCAGCTTAGTGGGCTCAGAGAACACTGAA. Translated, it gives CASSLVGSENTE. The CDR3 as a whole reads CASSLVGSENTEAFF. Drawing the rest from reference TRBV7-2 and TRBJ1-1, the complete variable domain is GAGVSQSPSNKVTEKGKDVELRCDPISGHTALYWYRQSLGQGLEFLIYFQGNSAPDKSGLPSDRFSAERTGGSVSTLTIQRTQQEDSAVYLCASSLVGSENTEAFFGQGTRLTVV.

This clone is medium-sized by share. The sequenced fragment ends 3 residues before the CDR3 boundary, so the rest is inferred from the germline J gene. The V gene is TRBV20-1, the J gene TRBJ1-5; TRBD1 matches at 7 bases. This CDR3 has 13 residues. CDR1 and CDR2 from the germline V gene are DFQATT and SNEGSKA (reference sequence). V shed 5 bases, J shed 0 bases, and the junction held 1 base outside the gene matches. The DNA read from the CDR3 is TGCAGTGCTGGGGACAGTAGCAATCAGCCC. Translation: CSAGDSSNQP. In full, the CDR3 is CSAGDSSNQPQHF.